Listed below are T cell receptor beta chains from one sample, sequenced in a study of blood T cell repertoires in COVID-19. Sequencing was performed with immunoSEQ multiplex PCR; in TCRdb, only in-frame clones are kept and a portion is missing. The data contain about 110,000 clones, around 92% of them seen just once; the ten biggest clones take up 4.5% to 6%. Sequenced: peripheral blood. These receptors originate from a man aged 35-49 years with active or convalescent COVID-19. Both conserved end residues are part of each CDR3. A D gene is named only where the DNA matches it firmly. Size values are once, few and many counts, or a class for expanded clones, and some rows have none.

J gene: TRBJ2-1
D gene: -
clone size: -
V gene: TRBV28
CDR3 DNA: TGTGCCACAGGTCCCCGGTGGAGCGGGCGATACCCTGAGCAGTTCTTC
CDR3 protein: CATGPRWSGRYPEQFF

J gene: TRBJ1-2
D gene: TRBD1
clone size: -
V gene: TRBV5-1
CDR3 DNA: TGCGCCAGCAGCTCCCCGCTTGGGACAGGCCCCGCTAACTATGGCTACACCTTC
CDR3 protein: CASSSPLGTGPANYGYTF

J gene: TRBJ2-7
D gene: TRBD1
clone size: -
V gene: TRBV5-4
CDR3 DNA: TGTGCCAGCAGCTACGGGACAGGGGGGTACGAGCAGTACTTC
CDR3 protein: CASSYGTGGYEQYF

J gene: TRBJ2-3
D gene: TRBD1
clone size: -
V gene: TRBV5-1
CDR3 DNA: TGCGCCAGCAGCGAGCAGACAGGGGCGGGGACGCAGTATTTT
CDR3 protein: CASSEQTGAGTQYF

J gene: TRBJ2-1
D gene: TRBD2
clone size: -
V gene: TRBV24-1
CDR3 DNA: TGTGCCACCAGTGATGACTTGACTAGCGGGAGAAGCAATGAGCAGTTCTTC
CDR3 protein: CATSDDLTSGRSNEQFF

J gene: TRBJ2-7
D gene: -
clone size: -
V gene: TRBV4-1
CDR3 DNA: TGCGCCAGCAGCCAAGATGGGGTAAACAGGCACTACGAGCAGTACTTC
CDR3 protein: CASSQDGVNRHYEQYF

J gene: TRBJ2-2
D gene: -
clone size: -
V gene: TRBV28
CDR3 DNA: TGTGCCAGCACCCTCCTGAGCGGGGAGCTGTTTTTT
CDR3 protein: CASTLLSGELFF

J gene: TRBJ2-5
D gene: TRBD1
clone size: -
V gene: TRBV6-6
CDR3 DNA: TGTGCCAGCAGTTACGACAGGGGAGAGACCCAGTACTTC
CDR3 protein: CASSYDRGETQYF

J gene: TRBJ2-7
D gene: -
clone size: few
V gene: TRBV6-2/TRBV6-3
CDR3 DNA: TGTGCCAGCAGTCTCGAACGGGGATTTACCTACGAGCAGTACTTC
CDR3 protein: CASSLERGFTYEQYF

J gene: TRBJ2-5
D gene: -
clone size: once
V gene: TRBV5-1
CDR3 DNA: TGCGCCAGCAGCCCGGGACTGACACAAGAGACCCAGTACTTC
CDR3 protein: CASSPGLTQETQYF

J gene: TRBJ1-1
D gene: -
clone size: -
V gene: TRBV12-3/TRBV12-4
CDR3 DNA: TGTGCCAGCAGTTTTACACAGAACACTGAAGCTTTCTTT
CDR3 protein: CASSFTQNTEAFF

J gene: TRBJ2-3
D gene: -
clone size: -
V gene: TRBV4-3
CDR3 DNA: TGCGCCAGCAGCCAAGATTCGGGGAAAAGTGCGCAGTATTTT
CDR3 protein: CASSQDSGKSAQYF

J gene: TRBJ1-2
D gene: TRBD1
clone size: -
V gene: TRBV5-1
CDR3 DNA: TGCGCCAGCCGCCGGGACAGCAACTATGGCTACACCTTC
CDR3 protein: CASRRDSNYGYTF

J gene: TRBJ1-5
D gene: -
clone size: -
V gene: TRBV7-2
CDR3 DNA: TGTGCCAGCAGCGCCCATCAGGGGAATCAGCCCCAGCATTTT
CDR3 protein: CASSAHQGNQPQHF

J gene: TRBJ2-1
D gene: -
clone size: -
V gene: TRBV7-9
CDR3 DNA: TGTGCCAGCAGCTCAATCAATGAGCAGTTCTTC
CDR3 protein: CASSSINEQFF

J gene: TRBJ2-1
D gene: TRBD2
clone size: -
V gene: TRBV30
CDR3 DNA: TGTGCCTGGAGGTCTGCGGGACTAGCGGGATACAATGAGCAGTTCTTC
CDR3 protein: CAWRSAGLAGYNEQFF